The rows below give T cell receptor beta chains drawn from one sample of a study of cytomegalovirus exposure and HLA in healthy donors. This table comes from immunoSEQ multiplex PCR, and its TCRdb copy is limited to in-frame clones, with some not included. The sample yields some 120,000 clones, around 84% seen once. Sequencing input: PBMCs. These receptors originate from a man aged 18 to 29 in good health and CMV-seronegative. The CDR3 runs from the conserved cysteine through the conserved F or W. A D gene is named only where the DNA matches it firmly. Expanded clones get a size class; other rows say once, few or many, or leave the size out.

cdr3_aa | cdr3_nt | j_call | clone_size | d_call | v_call
CASSLWGPVYNEQFF | TGTGCCAGCAGTTTATGGGGGCCCGTCTACAATGAGCAGTTCTTC | TRBJ2-1 | . | . | TRBV27
CASSLRDTQYF | TGTGCCAGCAGCTTGCGGGATACGCAGTATTTT | TRBJ2-3 | once | . | TRBV5-6
CASSFRTGYEQYF | TGTGCCAGTAGTTTTCGGACAGGCTACGAGCAGTACTTC | TRBJ2-7 | . | TRBD1 | TRBV19
CASSAILDRGGDGYTF | TGTGCCAGCAGCGCCATACTTGACAGGGGAGGGGATGGCTACACCTTC | TRBJ1-2 | . | TRBD1 | TRBV25-1
CASSSLQGTNEKLFF | TGTGCCAGCAGCTCGCTTCAGGGAACTAATGAAAAACTGTTTTTT | TRBJ1-4 | . | . | TRBV7-9
CASSASDRLRTEAFF | TGTGCCAGCAGTGCCTCCGACAGGCTCCGCACTGAAGCTTTCTTT | TRBJ1-1 | few | . | TRBV6-1
CASSETPGNSSYNEQFF | TGTGCCAGCAGCGAAACCCCGGGGAATAGCTCCTACAATGAGCAGTTCTTC | TRBJ2-1 | . | . | TRBV25-1
CASSTTGGSYEQYF | TGTGCCAGTAGTACGACAGGGGGCTCCTACGAGCAGTACTTC | TRBJ2-7 | . | TRBD1 | TRBV19
CASSPRTGDQPQHF | TGTGCCAGCTCACCCAGGACAGGGGATCAGCCCCAGCATTTT | TRBJ1-5 | . | TRBD1 | TRBV18
CASSLEAGKSYGYTF | TGTGCCAGCAGCTTGGAGGCAGGGAAGTCCTATGGCTACACCTTC | TRBJ1-2 | . | . | TRBV5-8
CASSPRTGKTEAFF | TGTGCCAGCAGCCCACGGACAGGGAAAACTGAAGCTTTCTTT | TRBJ1-1 | . | TRBD1 | TRBV9
CASSVKAGAGVRGYTF | TGTGCCAGCAGCGTAAAAGCCGGGGCAGGGGTCAGAGGCTACACCTTC | TRBJ1-2 | . | . | TRBV9
CASRKRNSGGATDTQYF | TGTGCCAGCAGAAAACGAAATAGCGGGGGGGCGACAGATACGCAGTATTTT | TRBJ2-3 | . | TRBD2 | TRBV27
CASSPSGGSHNEQFF | TGTGCCAGCAGCCCTAGCGGGGGTTCCCACAATGAGCAGTTCTTC | TRBJ2-1 | few | TRBD2 | TRBV14
CASSTPGQGPLEQYF | TGTGCCAGCAGCACCCCGGGACAGGGACCCCTCGAGCAGTACTTC | TRBJ2-7 | . | TRBD1 | TRBV27
CASSLGPRYEQYF | TGTGCCAGCAGTTTAGGCCCTCGCTACGAGCAGTACTTC | TRBJ2-7 | . | . | TRBV27
CASSQDRSTEAFF | TGCGCCAGCAGCCAAGACAGGTCCACTGAAGCTTTCTTT | TRBJ1-1 | . | . | TRBV4-1
CASRYLGQSPSYGYTF | TGTGCCAGCAGGTACCTCGGACAGAGCCCCTCCTATGGCTACACCTTC | TRBJ1-2 | . | . | TRBV6-5
CASSFLSTSGTETQYF | TGTGCCAGCAGTTTTCTATCGACTAGCGGGACCGAGACCCAGTACTTC | TRBJ2-5 | . | TRBD2 | TRBV2
CASSLRPSGGAYEQYF | TGTGCCAGCAGCTTACGTCCTAGCGGGGGGGCCTACGAGCAGTACTTC | TRBJ2-7 | . | TRBD2 | TRBV11-2
CASSMVTGGIRKTQYF | TGTGCCAGCAGTATGGTCACAGGGGGAATCAGAAAGACCCAGTACTTC | TRBJ2-5 | . | TRBD1 | TRBV2
CASSIGTGVPLQNF | TGTGCCAGTAGTATAGGGACAGGGGTCCCGCTTCAGAACTTC | TRBJ2-4 | few | TRBD1 | TRBV19
CASSSQRGGFSHEQFF | TGTGCCAGCAGCTCTCAGCGGGGGGGCTTTTCACATGAGCAGTTCTTC | TRBJ2-1 | . | TRBD2 | TRBV7-6
CSVGAGGIKETQYF | TGCAGCGTTGGAGCGGGGGGAATTAAAGAGACCCAGTACTTC | TRBJ2-5 | . | TRBD2 | TRBV29-1